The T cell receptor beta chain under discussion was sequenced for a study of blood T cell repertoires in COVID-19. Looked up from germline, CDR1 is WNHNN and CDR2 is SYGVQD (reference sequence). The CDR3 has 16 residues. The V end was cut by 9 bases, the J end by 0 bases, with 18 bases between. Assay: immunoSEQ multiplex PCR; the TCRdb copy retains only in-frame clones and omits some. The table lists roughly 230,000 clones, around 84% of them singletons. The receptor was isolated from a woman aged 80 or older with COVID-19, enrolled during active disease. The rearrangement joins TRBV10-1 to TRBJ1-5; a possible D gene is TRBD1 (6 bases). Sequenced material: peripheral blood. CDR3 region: CASQNRDIFSNQPQHF. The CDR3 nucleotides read TGCGCCAGTCAAAACCGGGACATCTTTAGCAATCAGCCCCAGCATTTT.